One sample yielded the 9 T cell receptor beta chains listed below, sequenced in a study of blood T cells in healthy people across ages. The authors ran a second PCR of roughly 6 to 12 cycles using a sample-barcoded 5' primer and a J-beta primer mix. TCRdb re-called the 5' RACE reads with MiXCR, one entry per CDR3 protein. The table includes 1 million or so distinct CDR3 sequences, under 30% detected once. A further study also used this sample, focusing on T cells of mothers and their children.

Sequenced input: blood. The receptors stem from a girl aged 2 to 9 in good health.

This clonotype was seen only a few times. This sequence joins TRBV7-3 and TRBJ2-7, with D perhaps being TRBD1 or TRBD2 (5 bases each). Germline V gene sequence: CDR1 SGHTA, CDR2 FQGTGA. The CDR3 loop spans 14 amino acids. V was cut by 5 bases and J by 2 bases, with 13 bases left in between. CDR3: CASSRGGVAYEQYF. DNA of the CDR3: TGTGCCAGCAGCCGGGGCGGCGTCGCCTACGAGCAGTACTTC.

This clonotype was detected only a few times. The genes are TRBV12-3 or TRBV12-4 and TRBJ2-1, with 9 bases fitting TRBD1. The DNA matches TRBJ2-7 better at its end, which makes the J call doubtful. There are 15 residues in the CDR3. CDR3 coding DNA: TGTGCCAGCAGTTTCACGGGACAGGGAGGCTACGAGCAGTACTTC. Amino acid sequence: CASSFTGQGGYEQYF.

This clonotype appeared a few times. The chain combines TRBV4-3 with TRBJ2-5, with TRBD2 identical over 7 bases. Germline CDR1 is LGHNA and CDR2 is YSLEER. The V gene end was trimmed by 1 base and the J gene end by 4 bases; junction bases not matched to a gene: 9. The length of the CDR3 is 16 residues. This CDR3 reads CASSQVGFGGGETQYF. Written as DNA, the CDR3 is TGCGCCAGCAGCCAAGTGGGCTTTGGGGGGGGAGAGACCCAGTACTTC.

This chain's CDR3 is CASSLDGGGAGETQYF. For the CDR3, the DNA is TGTGCCAGCAGCTTAGACGGCGGGGGGGCCGGGGAGACCCAGTACTTC. The V and J genes are TRBV11-2 and TRBJ2-5, with 9 bases lining up with TRBD2. The CDR3 loop spans 16 amino acids. The V segment lost 0 bases and the J segment 5 bases; nucleotides outside the gene matches: 7. CDR1 is SGHAT, CDR2 FQNNGV, per germline.

This chain joins TRBV9 and TRBJ2-3; D uncertain. Trimming left V 8 bases short and J 1 base short, with 5 bases between. CDR1 is SGDLS and CDR2 is YYNGEE in the germline V gene. The CDR3 has 11 residues. This CDR3 reads CASKGTDTQYF. For the CDR3, the DNA is TGTGCCAGTAAAGGCACAGATACGCAGTATTTT.

This clonotype was detected a few times. At one end, the junction sequence differs from germline, possibly due to a read error. The chain employs TRBV2 and TRBJ2-1, with 7 bases that match TRBD1. Germline V gene data show CDR1 as SNHLY and CDR2 as FYNNEI. The CDR3 has 11 amino acids. CDR3 DNA sequence: TGTGCCAGCAGTTCGACAGGGAGTAGGGTCTTC. It is translated as CASSSTGSRVF.

This clonotype was found a few times. The CDR3, as DNA: TGTGCCAGCAGCTCGGATGGTGGCGAGCAGTACTTC. The encoded protein is CASSSDGGEQYF. J is TRBJ2-5 and V is TRBV7-9, with D hard to call. The J call may be mistaken, given a closer DNA end match to TRBJ2-7. The CDR3 has 12 residues. The germline CDR1 and CDR2 sequences are SEHNR and FQNEAQ (reference sequence).

This clonotype has more than one count but fewer than ten. V is TRBV11-2 and J is TRBJ2-3; the match to TRBD2 covers 11 bases. Germline trimming cut 2 bases from V and 2 bases from J; bases unmatched to any gene: 12. The CDR3 has 19 amino acids. Germline-derived CDR1 and CDR2 are SGHAT and FQNNGV. The CDR3 is CASSLTRLAGGLVTDTQYF. CDR3 DNA sequence: TGTGCCAGCAGCTTAACCCGGCTAGCGGGGGGCCTAGTCACAGATACGCAGTATTTT.

This clonotype turned up a few times. The V call is TRBV29-1, the J call TRBJ2-7; D gene ambiguous. The V and J ends lost 0 bases and 1 base respectively, with 16 bases between them. The CDR3 is 16 residues long. CDR1 and CDR2 (germline): SQVTM, ANQGSEA. The CDR3 loop is CSVEDPLSQSSYEQYF. DNA of the CDR3: TGCAGCGTTGAAGATCCTTTGAGTCAGTCTTCCTACGAGCAGTACTTC.